This TCR beta chain stems from a study of regulatory T cells in long-lasting Graves disease. Study at large: Patients with persistent Graves' disease had over 5 years of antithyroid drugs and persistent TSH receptor antibodies.

Arm-PCR of CDR3 regions and iRepertoire HTBI primers were the basis on which TCR beta libraries were built. TCRdb called the multiplex PCR reads again in MiXCR, with one record for every CDR3 protein. This table has 400,000 to 500,000 distinct CDR3 sequences, less than 25% appearing once. A few counts support this clonotype. The antigen is unknown. Findings and limits, study-wide: Persistent Graves' patients showed less TCR diversity than newly diagnosed patients showed.

The time point: persistent/refractory GD, antithyroid drugs over 5 years with positive TRAb. The authors made the TCR library using RNA they extracted from PBMCs. The sequence came from a female donor with Graves disease. Sequencing was performed on peripheral blood mononuclear cells (PBMCs), taken when the disease was refractory, from a patient treated with antithyroid drugs.

The CDR3 reads CSARIRDRVSGELFF. CDR3 DNA sequence: TGCAGTGCTAGAATCCGGGACAGGGTTTCCGGGGAGCTGTTTTTT. The chain employs TRBV20-1 and TRBJ2-2; 9 bases fit TRBD1. CDR1 is DFQATT, CDR2 SNEGSKA, per germline (reference sequence). Trimming at V came to 2 bases and at J to 6 bases, leaving 7 bases not matched to a gene. The CDR3 contains 15 residues.